These 16 T cell receptor beta chains came from one sample sequenced in a study of graft-versus-host responses after intestinal transplantation. Generated by immunoSEQ multiplex PCR, the TCRdb table keeps only in-frame clones and is missing some. The sample holds roughly 120,000 clones, more than 80% seen once. What these receptors recognize is not known. The specimen comprised unstimulated CD4+ T cells sorted from spleen or lymph node cells, sampled before transplant. The receptors were gathered from a human donor who was the organ donor for an intestinal transplant.

The V gene is TRBV2, the J gene TRBJ1-5; TRBD1 is a possible D gene (5 bases). Germline V gives CDR1 SNHLY, CDR2 FYNNEI. The CDR3 length is 14 residues. The V end lost 4 bases, the J end lost 6 bases, and 13 bases lay between the germline ends. CDR3 bases: TGTGCCAGCAGTGTGGTGTCAGGGAGTCAGCCCCAGCATTTT. This sequence encodes CASSVVSGSQPQHF.

Comment on this clone: The sample holds other DNA sequences that translate to the same CDR3. The V gene is TRBV5-1, the J gene TRBJ2-1, with 10 bases fitting TRBD2. Trimming at V came to 0 bases and at J to 0 bases, leaving 3 bases not matched to a gene. This CDR3 comprises 17 residues. The V gene's germline CDR1 is SGHRS and CDR2 YFSETQ. The CDR3 protein is CASSLAPSGSSYNEQFF. The CDR3 nucleotides are TGCGCCAGCAGCTTGGCCCCTAGCGGGAGCTCCTACAATGAGCAGTTCTTC.

Only one count was recorded for this clone. The chain links TRBV5-1 to TRBJ2-1; tentatively, D is TRBD2 (5 bases). V gave up 3 bases and J gave up 2 bases, with 24 bases separating them. This CDR3 has 19 residues. Per the germline V gene, CDR1 is SGHRS and CDR2 is YFSETQ. The CDR3 reads CASSSLRGSGVITYNEQFF. CDR3 sequence (DNA): TGCGCCAGCAGCTCACTACGAGGAAGCGGCGTCATAACCTACAATGAGCAGTTCTTC.

The V gene is TRBV19, the J gene TRBJ2-4, with D perhaps being TRBD1 or TRBD2 (5 bases each). V lost 5 bases to trimming and J lost 6 bases, with 17 bases between them. CDR3 size: 15 residues. From germline, CDR1 is LNHDA and CDR2 SQIVND (reference sequence). As DNA, the CDR3 is TGTGCCAGTAGTCTACTGGGACCCGCGATAAACATTCAGTACTTC. Translated, it gives CASSLLGPAINIQYF.

The chain couples TRBV2 to TRBJ1-5, with TRBD1 as a possible D gene (5 bases). This CDR3 spans 16 amino acids. Trimming pared 8 bases from V and 4 bases from J, leaving 21 bases between. Germline loops: CDR1 SNHLY, CDR2 FYNNEI. CDR3: CASSGPGSFLNQPQHF. CDR3 DNA: TGTGCCAGCTCGGGTCCAGGGTCGTTTTTAAATCAGCCCCAGCATTTT.

The chain uses TRBV19 and TRBJ2-3, with a tentative D call TRBD1 (5 bases). Germline V CDR1 and CDR2: LNHDA, SQIVND (reference sequence). With 11 bases removed from V and 0 bases from J, the gap between germline ends came to 18 bases. This CDR3 contains 15 residues. As DNA, the CDR3 is TGTGCCTCCCAGTGGGGCGCCTCTAGCACAGATACGCAGTATTTT. It yields the protein CASQWGASSTDTQYF.

As to this clone: At one boundary the junction diverges from the germline segment, which might be a read error. The rearrangement joins TRBV6-1 to TRBJ2-1; D is perhaps TRBD2 (5 bases). CDR1 is MNHNS and CDR2 is SASEGT in the germline V gene. This CDR3 comprises 11 residues. The CDR3 is CASTLANGQFF. The CDR3 DNA reads TGTGCCAGCACCTTAGCGAATGGGCAGTTCTTC.

The V call is TRBV7-2, the J call TRBJ1-1, with D possibly being TRBD1 (5 bases). V gave up 5 bases and J gave up 5 bases, with 18 bases separating them. The CDR3 runs 15 residues. Germline-derived CDR1 and CDR2 are SGHTA and FQGNSA. CDR3 in amino acids: CASSTSQGVRTEAFF. The CDR3 nucleotides are TGTGCCAGCAGCACGTCGCAGGGAGTCCGTACTGAAGCTTTCTTT.

This chain joins TRBV5-6 and TRBJ1-2, with 9 positions matching TRBD1. Trimming at V came to 3 bases and at J to 6 bases, leaving 12 bases not matched to a gene. Germline-derived CDR1 and CDR2 are SGHDT and YYEEEE. CDR3 length: 16 residues. The CDR3 nucleotides are TGTGCCAGCAGCTCCCGTGAGTGGACAGGGGTCCATGGCTACACCTTC. Translated: CASSSREWTGVHGYTF.

The rearrangement uses TRBV7-6 and TRBJ2-2, with D maybe TRBD1 (6 bases). The germline V and J ends were trimmed by 1 base and 7 bases, with 10 bases remaining between them. CDR1 and CDR2 (germline): SGHVS, FNYEAQ. This CDR3 spans 14 amino acids. CDR3 sequence (DNA): TGTGCCAGCAGCTTAGGTCAGGGGTTCGGGGAGCTGTTTTTT. Its translation is CASSLGQGFGELFF.

This chain connects TRBV30 to TRBJ1-2, with TRBD1 as a possible D gene (5 bases). Germline CDR1 GTSNPN, CDR2 SVGIG (reference sequence). The CDR3 contains 13 residues. Between the trimmed V and J ends, which lost 2 bases and 2 bases, there was a span of 9 bases. DNA of the CDR3: TGTGCCTGGAGTTTTGCAGGGAACTATGGCTACACCTTC. Translating gives CAWSFAGNYGYTF.

This clone has only one observation. The V gene is TRBV15, the J gene TRBJ2-2, with TRBD2 as a possible D gene (6 bases). The CDR3 is 14 amino acids. Germline values: CDR1 LNHNV, CDR2 YYDKDF (reference sequence). Trimming cost V 8 bases and J 0 bases, with 10 bases left between them. CDR3: CATSEGPNTGELFF. CDR3 sequence (DNA): TGTGCCACCTCGGAGGGCCCGAACACCGGGGAGCTGTTTTTT.

J is TRBJ1-5 and V is TRBV28, with no clear D. V was cut by 3 bases and J by 0 bases, with 12 bases left in between. The CDR3 length is 16 residues. Germline CDR1 MDHEN, CDR2 SYDVKM. As DNA, the CDR3 is TGTGCCAGCAGTTTGGCGGCAGGCAATAGCAATCAGCCCCAGCATTTT. It encodes CASSLAAGNSNQPQHF.

The chain uses TRBV4-1 and TRBJ2-1; 11 nucleotides line up with TRBD2. The CDR3 covers 16 residues. Germline CDR1 is MGHRA and CDR2 is YSYEKL. J was trimmed by 8 bases and V by 0 bases; bases with no gene match: 6. In DNA, the CDR3 is TGCGCCAGCAGCCAAGATCCGGGACTAGCGGCGGATGAGCAGTTCTTC. Encoded protein: CASSQDPGLAADEQFF.

The chain's CDR3 is CASSLMLDTEAFF. The CDR3 DNA follows: TGTGCCAGCAGCTTGATGTTAGACACTGAAGCTTTCTTT. The chain is built from TRBV5-8 and TRBJ1-1, with no clear D. Trimming removed 1 base from V and 3 bases from J, with 7 bases in between. The germline gives CDR1 SGHTS, CDR2 YDEGEE. CDR3 length: 13 residues.

About this clone itself: In the same sample, other DNA sequences code for this CDR3. This chain joins TRBV30 and TRBJ1-5; a possible D gene is TRBD1 (6 bases). This CDR3 has 13 amino acids. The V end lost 3 bases, the J end lost 4 bases, and 10 bases lay between the germline ends. CDR1 and CDR2 (germline): GTSNPN, SVGIG (reference sequence). As DNA, the CDR3 is TGTGCCTGGAGCGCGGACAGTAATCAGCCCCAGCATTTT. Amino acid sequence: CAWSADSNQPQHF.